A selection of T cell receptor beta chains follows, all from one sample in a study of T cells after yellow fever vaccination. MiXCR, applied by TCRdb to the 5' RACE reads, yields one record per CDR3 protein. The table lists about 350,000 distinct CDR3 sequences, around 8.1% of them singletons. Specimen: PBMCs, collected 45 days after the first yellow fever vaccination. These receptors were collected from a man aged 18-30 years who received the YFV17D yellow fever vaccine. CDR3s include the opening cysteine and the closing phenylalanine or tryptophan. Fields, in order: V gene, J gene, CDR3 length, D gene, clone size, CDR3 protein, CDR3 DNA. A D gene is named only where the DNA matches it firmly. Rows give clone size only sometimes, using once, few, many, or a class for an expanded clone.

>TRBV6-5|TRBJ1-5|13|.|few
CASSSSFYQPQHF
TGTGCCAGCAGTTCAAGCTTTTACCAGCCCCAGCATTTT
>TRBV6-1|TRBJ2-5|15|.|.
CASSTNRAVYETQYF
TGTGCCAGCAGCACCAACAGGGCGGTATACGAGACCCAGTACTTC
>TRBV5-6|TRBJ2-1|15|TRBD2|few
CASSTGLAGYNEQFF
TGTGCCAGCAGCACCGGACTAGCGGGGTACAATGAGCAGTTCTTC
>TRBV20-1|TRBJ2-2|17|.|.
CSARDWTRHGNTGELFF
TGCAGTGCTAGAGATTGGACCCGACACGGCAACACCGGGGAGCTGTTTTTT
>TRBV6-2/TRBV6-3|TRBJ2-3|15|.|many
CASTLSDRPTDTQYF
TGTGCCAGCACCCTCTCGGACCGACCCACAGATACGCAGTATTTT
>TRBV7-2|TRBJ1-2|14|TRBD1|.
CASSHRQGGYGYTF
TGTGCCAGCAGCCATCGACAGGGGGGGTATGGCTACACCTTC
>TRBV25-1|TRBJ2-2|16|TRBD2|many
CASSGLADSNTGELFF
TGTGCCAGCAGTGGCCTAGCGGACTCGAACACCGGGGAGCTGTTTTTT
>TRBV27|TRBJ1-5|16|.|.
CASSLRRPYSNQPQHF
TGTGCCAGCAGTTTAAGGAGACCTTATAGCAATCAGCCCCAGCATTTT
>TRBV5-1|TRBJ1-1|14|.|many
CASSRGDMNTEAFF
TGCGCCAGCAGCAGGGGGGACATGAACACTGAAGCTTTCTTT
>TRBV7-2|TRBJ1-4|14|.|.
CASSTGRTDEKLFF
TGTGCCAGCAGCACGGGACGGACGGATGAAAAACTGTTTTTT
>TRBV5-1|TRBJ2-5|16|.|.
CASSWLEGGDQETQYF
TGCGCCAGCAGCTGGCTGGAGGGCGGGGATCAAGAGACCCAGTACTTC
>TRBV5-5|TRBJ2-2|15|.|.
CASSPAQGNTGELFF
TGTGCCAGCAGCCCGGCGCAGGGAAACACCGGGGAGCTGTTTTTT
>TRBV7-9|TRBJ2-3|14|.|.
CASSLYGDTDTQYF
TGTGCCAGCAGCTTATACGGGGACACAGATACGCAGTATTTT
>TRBV20-1|TRBJ2-3|14|.|few
CSAPRGRSTDTQYF
TGCAGTGCCCCTAGGGGCAGAAGCACAGATACGCAGTATTTT
>TRBV24-1|TRBJ2-1|16|.|few
CATSEEQGSPYNEQFF
TGTGCCACCAGTGAAGAACAGGGCAGCCCCTACAATGAGCAGTTCTTC
>TRBV9|TRBJ2-7|13|.|few
CASSPVPGYEQYF
TGTGCCAGCAGCCCCGTCCCGGGATACGAGCAGTACTTC
>TRBV5-1|TRBJ2-1|14|.|.
CASDKGDSYNEQFF
TGCGCCAGCGATAAGGGAGACTCCTACAATGAGCAGTTCTTC
>TRBV6-1|TRBJ1-5|12|.|.
CASSEWAQPQHF
TGTGCCAGCAGTGAATGGGCTCAGCCCCAGCATTTT
>TRBV7-2|TRBJ2-5|15|.|.
CASSVGTGHQETQYF
TGTGCCAGCAGCGTTGGGACGGGACATCAAGAGACCCAGTACTTC
>TRBV29-1|TRBJ2-3|19|TRBD2|.
CSVEGPPSGALGYADTQYF
TGCAGCGTTGAAGGCCCCCCAAGCGGGGCTCTTGGTTACGCAGATACGCAGTATTTT
>TRBV7-7|TRBJ2-7|14|.|.
CASSLQANRGEQYF
TGTGCCAGCAGCCTTCAGGCGAACCGGGGCGAGCAGTACTTC
>TRBV19|TRBJ1-5|16|.|once
CASSMNTGGQNQPQHF
TGTGCCAGTAGTATGAATACCGGGGGCCAAAATCAGCCCCAGCATTTT
>TRBV7-2|TRBJ2-7|14|.|many
CASSLVVGPYEQYF
TGTGCCAGCAGCTTAGTAGTAGGGCCCTACGAGCAGTACTTC
>TRBV9|TRBJ2-1|17|TRBD2|.
CASSVGGGAPDYNEQFF
TGTGCCAGCAGCGTGGGCGGGGGGGCCCCTGACTACAATGAGCAGTTCTTC
>TRBV5-1|TRBJ2-3|19|TRBD1|few
CASSNRDRARGKQTDTQYF
TGCGCCAGCAGCAACCGGGACAGGGCGAGAGGGAAACAGACAGATACGCAGTATTTT
>TRBV4-2|TRBJ2-7|15|.|many
CASSQEASDSYEQYF
TGTGCCAGCAGCCAAGAAGCTAGCGACTCCTACGAGCAGTACTTC
>TRBV6-1|TRBJ1-3|12|.|.
CVSGDHGNTIYF
TGTGTCTCAGGGGATCACGGAAACACCATATATTTT
>TRBV5-5|TRBJ1-2|13|.|.
CASSFRTSYGYTF
TGTGCCAGCAGCTTCAGGACAAGCTATGGCTACACCTTC
>TRBV4-1|TRBJ2-1|16|.|few
CASSQTGTRGLNEQFF
TGCGCCAGCAGCCAAACCGGGACCCGAGGGCTGAATGAGCAGTTCTTC
>TRBV20-1|TRBJ1-2|11|.|.
CSAFQAGGYTF
TGCAGTGCTTTTCAGGCAGGCGGCTACACCTTC
>TRBV15|TRBJ1-5|15|.|.
CATSRDPSSNQPQHF
TGTGCCACCAGCAGAGATCCCAGTAGCAATCAGCCCCAGCATTTT
>TRBV10-2|TRBJ2-7|13|.|.
CASSAGTTGEQYF
TGCGCCAGCAGTGCCGGGACGACTGGCGAGCAGTACTTC
>TRBV27|TRBJ2-2|13|.|.
CASSHRGAGELFF
TGTGCCAGCAGCCACCGTGGAGCCGGGGAGCTGTTTTTT
>TRBV5-4|TRBJ2-2|16|TRBD2|few
CASSYGTSGYTGELFF
TGTGCCAGCAGCTATGGGACTAGCGGATACACCGGGGAGCTGTTTTTT
>TRBV29-1|TRBJ1-5|14|TRBD1|.
CSVVVTGGNQPQHF
TGCAGCGTAGTCGTGACAGGGGGCAATCAGCCCCAGCATTTT
>TRBV7-8|TRBJ2-1|15|.|few
CASSTSNLVNNEQFF
TGTGCCAGCAGTACGTCTAACTTGGTAAACAATGAGCAGTTCTTC
>TRBV7-2|TRBJ1-5|15|.|.
CASSRSRVPDQPQHF
TGTGCCAGCAGCCGATCCAGGGTACCCGATCAGCCCCAGCATTTT
>TRBV5-1|TRBJ1-5|13|.|.
CASSRDADQPQHF
TGCGCCAGCAGCCGGGACGCCGATCAGCCCCAGCATTTT
>TRBV6-5|TRBJ1-2|13|.|few
CASSPGPEAGYTF
TGTGCCAGCAGTCCCGGGCCCGAGGCGGGCTACACCTTC
>TRBV29-1|TRBJ1-2|13|TRBD1|many
CSVEGTGEDGYTF
TGCAGCGTTGAGGGGACAGGGGAAGATGGCTACACCTTC
>TRBV13|TRBJ2-1|13|.|many
CASSLAQYNEQFF
TGTGCCAGCAGCTTAGCGCAATACAATGAGCAGTTCTTC
>TRBV5-1|TRBJ2-1|18|TRBD2|.
CASSSMGSSGGVYNEQFF
TGCGCCAGCAGCTCTATGGGATCTAGCGGGGGAGTATACAATGAGCAGTTCTTC
>TRBV7-9|TRBJ2-7|16|TRBD1|few
CASRQHPPQGGGEQYF
TGTGCCAGCAGACAACACCCCCCACAGGGGGGTGGCGAGCAGTACTTC
>TRBV4-1|TRBJ1-5|15|TRBD1|few
CASSQSDRVNQPQHF
TGCGCCAGCAGCCAAAGCGACAGGGTCAATCAGCCCCAGCATTTT
>TRBV4-1|TRBJ2-1|18|.|.
CASRGDSLMTAGNNEQFF
TGCGCCAGCAGAGGTGACAGCCTAATGACCGCGGGGAACAATGAGCAGTTCTTC
>TRBV5-4|TRBJ2-3|13|.|few
CASSQMAVDTQYF
TGTGCCAGCAGCCAAATGGCTGTTGATACGCAGTATTTT
>TRBV5-4|TRBJ1-6|14|TRBD1|.
CASSSRTGGSPLHF
TGTGCCAGCAGCTCACGGACAGGAGGCTCACCCCTCCACTTT
>TRBV6-5|TRBJ1-2|12|.|many
CASIGRSYGYTF
TGTGCCAGCATCGGACGGAGCTATGGCTACACCTTC
>TRBV12-3/TRBV12-4|TRBJ2-5|13|.|few
CASSFQPSETQYF
TGTGCCAGCAGTTTCCAACCGTCCGAGACCCAGTACTTC
>TRBV6-6|TRBJ2-5|11|.|few
CASGNVWTQYF
TGTGCCAGCGGGAACGTCTGGACCCAGTACTTC
>TRBV7-9|TRBJ2-1|16|TRBD2|few
CASSIRTSGGGNEQFF
TGTGCCAGCAGCATACGGACTAGCGGGGGGGGCAATGAGCAGTTCTTC
>TRBV5-5|TRBJ1-5|14|.|few
CASDGGLSNQPQHF
TGTGCCAGCGACGGGGGCCTTAGCAATCAGCCCCAGCATTTT
>TRBV20-1|TRBJ2-1|12|.|many
CSADTGPPEQFF
TGCAGTGCCGACACTGGCCCCCCTGAGCAGTTCTTC
>TRBV5-1|TRBJ1-2|14|TRBD1|few
CASSWTGDFDGYTF
TGCGCCAGCAGCTGGACAGGGGACTTCGATGGCTACACCTTC
>TRBV18|TRBJ2-3|15|.|few
CASSPPSRGRDTQYF
TGTGCCAGCTCACCTCCGAGCCGGGGCCGAGATACGCAGTATTTT
>TRBV10-3|TRBJ2-7|14|TRBD1|.
CAIRTTGVNYEQYF
TGTGCCATCAGGACCACAGGGGTAAACTACGAGCAGTACTTC
>TRBV11-2|TRBJ2-1|17|TRBD2|.
CASSPLGGGGVFNEQFF
TGTGCCAGCAGCCCCCTCGGGGGGGGGGGTGTTTTTAATGAGCAGTTCTTC
>TRBV24-1|TRBJ2-1|13|.|few
CATSDAPWAEQFF
TGTGCCACCAGTGATGCCCCGTGGGCTGAGCAGTTCTTC
>TRBV7-2|TRBJ2-5|14|TRBD2|many
CASSYSGSQETQYF
TGTGCCAGCAGCTATAGCGGGTCTCAAGAGACCCAGTACTTC